The rows below give T cell receptor beta chains drawn from one sample of a study of beta chain features in type 1 diabetes. The method was immunoSEQ multiplex PCR; TCRdb's version includes in-frame clones alone and lacks a portion of them. This sample has fewer than 500,000 clones, with more than 11% found just once. The sequencing sample was made of naive CD4+ T cells from blood. The receptors stem from a man aged 25-40 years in good health. Each CDR3 is given with its conserved first and last residue. The D gene is left open where the match is weak. A clone size is listed for some rows: how often the clone was seen (once, few, many), or a class if it is expanded.

TRBV25-1	TRBJ2-1	.	.	CASSGLPGGEQFF	TGTGCCAGCAGTGGGCTGCCTGGGGGTGAGCAGTTCTTC
TRBV10-3	TRBJ2-7	.	few	CAISGPGQGTYEQYF	TGTGCCATCAGTGGACCGGGCCAGGGGACCTACGAGCAGTACTTC
TRBV29-1	TRBJ2-5	TRBD2	.	CSVMGLAGGQETQYF	TGCAGCGTCATGGGACTAGCGGGAGGTCAAGAGACCCAGTACTTC
TRBV4-3	TRBJ2-5	TRBD2	few	CASSQDRTSGQETQYF	TGCGCCAGCAGCCAAGATAGGACTAGCGGACAAGAGACCCAGTACTTC
TRBV28	TRBJ2-3	.	few	CASSRGGTDTQYF	TGTGCCAGCAGTCGTGGGGGGACAGATACGCAGTATTTT
TRBV28	TRBJ2-5	.	few	CASSLRKRDQYF	TGTGCCAGCAGTTTGCGCAAAAGGGACCAGTACTTC
TRBV29-1	TRBJ1-2	.	.	CSVRQNYGYTF	TGCAGCGTTCGACAGAACTATGGCTACACCTTC
TRBV14	TRBJ2-1	TRBD2	.	CASSPIRGAYNEQFF	TGTGCCAGCAGCCCCATACGGGGGGCCTACAATGAGCAGTTCTTC
TRBV4-3	TRBJ2-7	.	.	CASSQGVGGFYEQYF	TGCGCCAGCAGCCAAGGTGTGGGTGGGTTCTACGAGCAGTACTTC
TRBV6-5	TRBJ2-5	.	.	CASKTSSRGGTQYF	TGTGCCAGCAAGACTAGTTCCAGGGGGGGGACCCAGTACTTC
TRBV9	TRBJ2-3	.	.	CASSVSGDTQYF	TGTGCCAGCAGCGTTAGCGGAGATACGCAGTATTTT
TRBV15	TRBJ2-1	TRBD1	few	CATSREQGKGNEQFF	TGTGCCACCAGCAGAGAACAGGGGAAGGGCAATGAGCAGTTCTTC
TRBV2	TRBJ2-4	.	.	CASVNPLAKNIQYF	TGTGCCAGCGTTAACCCACTAGCCAAAAACATTCAGTACTTC
TRBV18	TRBJ2-7	.	.	CASSPLDGSYEQYF	TGTGCCAGCTCACCATTGGACGGGTCCTACGAGCAGTACTTC
TRBV14	TRBJ2-1	.	few	CASSQEAVALYNEQFF	TGTGCCAGCAGCCAAGAAGCGGTGGCGCTTTACAATGAGCAGTTCTTC